These 18 T cell receptor beta chains share one sample of origin, sequenced in a study of T cells expressing NK-cell markers. For each CDR3 protein, TCRdb gives one entry from its re-call of the 5' RACE reads, without DNA. The sample table sets out 550,000 or so distinct CDR3 sequences. The sequenced material came from blood T cells: a sorted CD56 or NKG2C T cell subset, CD4+ or CD8+ T cells, or bulk PBMC T cells (not recorded which). All receptors derive from a man aged 18 to 35 in good health.

The CDR3 is CSATPLDHNEQFF. The gene calls are TRBV20-1 and TRBJ2-1; the TCRdb D gene call, TRBD1, has no DNA to confirm it. CDR1 is DFQATT, CDR2 SNEGSKA, per germline (reference sequence). This CDR3 has 13 amino acids.

The chain carries TRBV20-1 and TRBJ2-5; the TRBD2 assignment by TCRdb is unverifiable without DNA. The CDR3 spans 16 residues. Per germline, CDR1 DFQATT and CDR2 SNEGSKA (reference sequence). CDR3: CSARDFSSGSRETQYF.

This chain links TRBV11-2 with TRBJ2-1. CDR3 size: 13 residues. The germline gives CDR1 SGHAT, CDR2 FQNNGV. The CDR3 sequence: CASSPTAMDEQFF.

The V call is TRBV5-1, the J call TRBJ1-2; the TRBD1 assignment by TCRdb is unverifiable without DNA. CDR1 SGHRS and CDR2 YFSETQ come from the germline V gene. This CDR3 contains 14 residues. CDR3 loop: CASSRGDSNYGYTF.

This chain connects TRBV29-1 to TRBJ2-7; TCRdb picks TRBD1, but there is no DNA to check that call. Germline values: CDR1 SQVTM, CDR2 ANQGSEA. The CDR3 loop spans 12 amino acids. The chain's CDR3 is CSGGSSPYEQYF.

This chain uses TRBV20-1 with TRBJ1-5. Germline V gives CDR1 DFQATT, CDR2 SNEGSKA (reference sequence). This CDR3 region has 13 residues. The CDR3: CSARRESNQPQHF.

This chain joins TRBV12-3 or TRBV12-4 and TRBJ2-3; TCRdb lists TRBD1, though no DNA is available to test this call. This CDR3 region has 16 residues. CDR3: CASSRPRRLSTDTQYF.

The rearrangement uses TRBV6-5 and TRBJ2-1; TCRdb selects TRBD2, and the lack of DNA leaves this call unchecked. The CDR3 consists of 14 residues. CDR1 is MNHEY, CDR2 SVGAGI, per germline. The CDR3: CASSLGLGYNEQFF.

The chain combines TRBV20-1 with TRBJ2-3; TCRdb names TRBD2, which stays unverified in the absence of DNA. The CDR3 sequence is 18 residues long. Germline CDR1 reads DFQATT; CDR2 reads SNEGSKA (reference sequence). CDR3 in amino acids: CSARDPGTSGRSTDTQYF.

The rearrangement links TRBV12-3 or TRBV12-4 to TRBJ2-5. This CDR3 has 14 residues. The CDR3 spells CASSLAGQRETQYF.

The V gene is TRBV19, the J gene TRBJ2-3. This CDR3 contains 15 residues. The germline CDR1 and CDR2 sequences are LNHDA and SQIVND (reference sequence). This CDR3 reads CASSITDLGTDTQYF.

The genes are TRBV30 and TRBJ1-2; TCRdb picks TRBD1, but there is no DNA to check that call. Germline V gene sequence: CDR1 GTSNPN, CDR2 SVGIG (reference sequence). The CDR3 is 12 amino acids. CDR3 in amino acids: CAWSVGAYGYTF.

The rearrangement joins TRBV12-3 or TRBV12-4 to TRBJ2-1; TCRdb selects TRBD1, and the lack of DNA leaves this call unchecked. The CDR3 length is 14 residues. The CDR3 loop is CAIQLITRDNEQFF.

The chain uses TRBV12-3 or TRBV12-4 and TRBJ2-1; TCRdb indicates TRBD1, and absent DNA this call remains unverified. This CDR3 contains 16 residues. The CDR3 sequence is CASRMDRGLPYNEQFF.

The chain joins TRBV19 to TRBJ1-6; the D call from TCRdb, TRBD1, cannot be confirmed without DNA. The CDR3 loop spans 13 amino acids. Per germline, CDR1 LNHDA and CDR2 SQIVND (reference sequence). CDR3: CASSQERGSPLHF.

The genes are TRBV6-5 and TRBJ1-2; TCRdb selects TRBD1, and the lack of DNA leaves this call unchecked. Germline values: CDR1 MNHEY, CDR2 SVGAGI. The CDR3 runs 14 residues. CDR3 sequence reads: CASSYGQGIYGYTF.

This rearrangement joins TRBV12-3 or TRBV12-4 to TRBJ2-1. The CDR3 is 15 residues long. The CDR3: CASSPRNSRYNEQFF.

The chain recombines TRBV3-1 with TRBJ1-1; TCRdb outputs TRBD1, but without DNA this stays unchecked. The CDR3 consists of 15 residues. Germline lookup yields CDR1 LGHDT and CDR2 YNNKEL (reference sequence). This chain's CDR3 is CASSPGTGIDTEAFF.